Shown below are 26 T cell receptor beta chains from a single sample sequenced in a study of cytomegalovirus exposure and HLA in healthy donors. In the PCR, 60 Vbeta and 13 Jbeta primers were used. Sequencing was performed with immunoSEQ multiplex PCR; in TCRdb, only in-frame clones are kept and a portion is missing. The repertoire consists of about 210,000 clones, with about 80% occurring once and the leading ten covering around 6%. Sequencing was carried out using PBMCs. These receptors were collected from a man aged 40-50 years in good health and CMV-seropositive.

This clone was seen once. The chain joins TRBV7-9 to TRBJ1-3; D is possibly TRBD1 (5 bases). Germline assignment: CDR1 SEHNR and CDR2 FQNEAQ (reference sequence). Trimming pared 5 bases from V and 0 bases from J, leaving 11 bases between. This CDR3 contains 15 residues. In nucleotides, the CDR3 is TGTGCCAGCAGCGACACAGGTATCTCTGGAAACACCATATATTTT. Protein sequence: CASSDTGISGNTIYF.

This clone was counted between two and nine times. The rearrangement joins TRBV6-5 to TRBJ1-4; the D is unclear. V was clipped by 2 bases and J by 7 bases, with 8 bases between them. This CDR3 is 13 amino acids long. CDR1 MNHEY and CDR2 SVGAGI come from the germline V gene. The CDR3 spells CASSYRAGEKLFF. The CDR3 DNA reads TGTGCCAGCAGTTACCGAGCAGGTGAAAAACTGTTTTTT.

The chain couples TRBV18 to TRBJ2-3; D is possibly TRBD2 (6 bases). Germline V CDR1 and CDR2: KGHSH, LQKENI. This CDR3 contains 15 residues. V lost 3 bases, J lost 2 bases, and 12 bases lay in between. CDR3 in amino acids: CASSPRDLYTDTQYF. The CDR3 nucleotides are TGTGCCAGCTCACCCCGGGACTTGTACACAGATACGCAGTATTTT.

The chain joins TRBV30 to TRBJ1-6; weak D call: TRBD1 (6 bases). The CDR3 extends over 16 amino acids. Per germline, CDR1 GTSNPN and CDR2 SVGIG (reference sequence). V was pared by 1 base and J by 3 bases, with 13 bases between. For the CDR3, the DNA is TGTGCCTGGAGTGGGGGGCCTAACCTCTATAATTCACCCCTCCACTTT. Amino acid sequence: CAWSGGPNLYNSPLHF.

This chain connects TRBV4-1 to TRBJ2-1; 14 bases are a match to TRBD2. Germline values: CDR1 MGHRA, CDR2 YSYEKL. The CDR3 is 18 residues long. The junction had 8 bases not matched to a gene; V was cut back by 1 base and J by 6 bases. Written as DNA, the CDR3 is TGCGCCAGCAGCCAAGGACTAGCGGGAGGGCCAGGTGGCAATGAGCAGTTCTTC. Its protein is CASSQGLAGGPGGNEQFF.

The rearrangement links TRBV27 to TRBJ2-5; 16 bases line up with TRBD2. The CDR3 runs 20 residues. V was clipped by 5 bases and J by 2 bases; unmatched bases: 14. Germline CDR1 is MNHEY and CDR2 is SMNVEV (reference sequence). CDR3 bases: TGTGCCAGCAGTCCATATGGGGGACTAGCGGGAGGGGGACCTCAAGAGACCCAGTACTTC. This encodes CASSPYGGLAGGGPQETQYF.

This chain links TRBV6-5 with TRBJ1-4, with TRBD1 matching 7 bases. Per germline, CDR1 MNHEY and CDR2 SVGAGI. J gave up 3 bases and V 4 bases, and 2 bases lay outside the gene matches. The CDR3 length is 14 residues. CDR3 DNA sequence: TGTGCCAGCAGTTTAACAGGGGCTAATGAAAAACTGTTTTTT. As protein: CASSLTGANEKLFF.

The chain uses TRBV5-8 and TRBJ2-1, with a tentative D call TRBD2 (5 bases). Germline CDR1 and CDR2: SGHTS and YDEGEE. The CDR3 is 16 amino acids. The V and J ends lost 1 base and 3 bases respectively, with 14 bases between them. The CDR3 coding sequence is TGTGCCAGCAGCTTGTGGGGAGAACCCCTCTACAATGAGCAGTTCTTC. Translating it yields CASSLWGEPLYNEQFF.

The chain uses TRBV9 and TRBJ2-3; 7 bases align to TRBD1. The CDR3 loop spans 13 amino acids. Germline CDR1 is SGDLS and CDR2 is YYNGEE. V lost 5 bases to trimming and J lost 5 bases; unmatched junction nucleotides: 5. The CDR3 bases are TGTGCCAGCAGTGAGGGGGCTGGAGATACGCAGTATTTT. This gives the protein CASSEGAGDTQYF.

A single count supports this clone. CDR3 amino acids: CASGLSEQPQHF. As DNA, the CDR3 is TGTGCTAGTGGTTTGAGTGAGCAGCCCCAGCATTTT. The V call is TRBV12-5, the J call TRBJ1-5; no firm D call. Looked up from germline, CDR1 is LGHNT and CDR2 is FRNRAP. The V gene lost 2 bases and the J gene lost 7 bases, with 6 bases spanning the gap. The CDR3 has 12 amino acids.

This chain joins TRBV12-5 and TRBJ2-1; 11 nucleotides match TRBD2. Germline V gene data show CDR1 as LGHNT and CDR2 as FRNRAP. The V and J ends lost 0 bases and 10 bases, in that order; junction bases with no gene match: 11. This CDR3 is built from 17 residues. The CDR3 spells CASGLVQVTSGMREQFF. The CDR3 coding sequence is TGTGCTAGTGGTTTGGTACAAGTGACTAGCGGGATGCGGGAGCAGTTCTTC.

The CDR3 here is CSVEGREGSYEQYF. In nucleotides, the CDR3 is TGCAGCGTTGAGGGGCGGGAGGGCTCCTACGAGCAGTACTTC. The chain combines TRBV29-1 with TRBJ2-7; TRBD2 aligns across 9 bases. CDR1 is SQVTM and CDR2 is ANQGSEA in the germline V gene. The length of the CDR3 is 14 residues. After removal of 3 bases from V and 0 bases from J, the junction contained 3 bases not matched to a gene.

The chain joins TRBV2 to TRBJ1-3; D gene uncertain. The CDR3 runs 15 residues. Germline values: CDR1 SNHLY, CDR2 FYNNEI. V gave up 4 bases and J gave up 4 bases, with 14 bases separating them. CDR3 sequence: CASSVAVSIGNTIYF. Written as DNA, the CDR3 is TGTGCCAGCAGTGTGGCAGTCTCGATCGGAAACACCATATATTTT.

The V and J genes are TRBV7-9 and TRBJ1-1; a possible D gene is TRBD1 (6 bases). Germline assignment: CDR1 SEHNR and CDR2 FQNEAQ (reference sequence). V was trimmed by 0 bases and J by 1 base, leaving 9 bases between them. The CDR3 runs 15 residues. CDR3 residues: CASSLAQDRNTEAFF. The CDR3 DNA follows: TGTGCCAGCAGCTTAGCGCAGGACAGGAACACTGAAGCTTTCTTT.

This clone occurred a few times. The chain is built from TRBV19 and TRBJ1-4; the D is unclear. The germline CDR1 and CDR2 sequences are LNHDA and SQIVND (reference sequence). V shed 5 bases and J shed 8 bases, with 15 bases lying between them. This CDR3 has 14 amino acids. This CDR3 reads CASSPAAYYEKLFF. The CDR3, as DNA: TGTGCCAGTAGTCCAGCGGCCTACTACGAAAAACTGTTTTTT.

V gene TRBV11-2 combines with J gene TRBJ1-1, with D possibly being TRBD1 (5 bases). This CDR3 spans 12 amino acids. Trimming took off 8 bases at V and 4 bases at J, with 11 bases between the two ends. Germline values: CDR1 SGHAT, CDR2 FQNNGV. The CDR3 reads CASSGWGTEAFF. The CDR3 nucleotides are TGTGCCAGCTCAGGGTGGGGCACTGAAGCTTTCTTT.

This chain connects TRBV5-1 to TRBJ1-4; D unclear. The germline V and J ends were trimmed by 0 bases and 7 bases, with 13 bases remaining between them. This CDR3 spans 15 amino acids. Germline loops: CDR1 SGHRS, CDR2 YFSETQ. CDR3 residues: CASSLAGVAGEKLFF. CDR3 bases: TGCGCCAGCAGCTTGGCCGGGGTGGCGGGTGAAAAACTGTTTTTT.

J is TRBJ2-5 and V is TRBV5-4; the D gene is possibly TRBD2 (6 bases). Trimming took 2 bases from V and 5 from J, leaving 16 bases between them. This CDR3 region has 15 residues. Germline CDR1 and CDR2: SGHNT and YYREEE (reference sequence). In DNA, the CDR3 is TGTGCCAGCAGCTTAGAGAACCGAGGAGGGGAGACCCAGTACTTC. Protein product: CASSLENRGGETQYF.

This clone was seen just once. This chain links TRBV5-4 with TRBJ2-3; D unclear. The CDR3 has 13 amino acids. Germline assignment: CDR1 SGHNT and CDR2 YYREEE (reference sequence). Trimming pared 0 bases from V and 4 bases from J, leaving 6 bases between. CDR3 sequence (DNA): TGTGCCAGCAGCTTGGGTAGCCCAGATACGCAGTATTTT. It encodes CASSLGSPDTQYF.

The V gene is TRBV10-1, the J gene TRBJ1-5, with 10 bases that match TRBD1. This CDR3 spans 19 amino acids. The ends lost 6 bases at V and 0 bases at J; junction bases unmatched: 14. CDR1 WNHNN and CDR2 SYGVQD come from the germline V gene (reference sequence). CDR3: CASRRSDRGQQGSNQPQHF. The CDR3 DNA sequence: TGCGCCAGCAGACGAAGCGACAGGGGGCAGCAAGGTAGCAATCAGCCCCAGCATTTT.

The chain employs TRBV29-1 and TRBJ2-1, with 11 bases aligning to TRBD2. Looked up from germline, CDR1 is SQVTM and CDR2 is ANQGSEA. The CDR3 runs 15 residues. Germline trimming cut 7 bases from V and 1 base from J; bases unmatched to any gene: 6. DNA for the CDR3: TGCAGCGCCTCCGGGACTAGCGGTTCCTACAATGAGCAGTTCTTC. This sequence encodes CSASGTSGSYNEQFF.

The chain couples TRBV6-1 to TRBJ2-7; TRBD2 is a possible D gene (6 bases). Germline CDR1 is MNHNS and CDR2 is SASEGT. The CDR3 runs 14 residues. Trimming stripped 2 bases from V and 2 bases from J, with 10 bases between. CDR3 DNA: TGTGCCAGCAGTGAATTGACTAGTGCCTACGAGCAGTACGTC. Its translation: CASSELTSAYEQYV.

This clone showed up just a few times. The rearrangement links TRBV28 to TRBJ1-1; TRBD1 might be the D (5 bases). This CDR3 region has 12 residues. From germline, CDR1 is MDHEN and CDR2 SYDVKM. With 2 bases removed from V and 8 bases from J, the gap between germline ends came to 9 bases. The CDR3, as DNA: TGTGCCAGCAGTTTAGTAAGACAGGAAGCTTTCTTT. Translation gives CASSLVRQEAFF.

The CDR3 region is CASSEAGVEAFF. As DNA, the CDR3 is TGTGCCAGCAGTGAAGCGGGAGTTGAAGCTTTCTTT. V gene TRBV2 combines with J gene TRBJ1-1, with D hard to call. V lost 0 bases, J lost 7 bases, and 6 bases lay in between. The germline gives CDR1 SNHLY, CDR2 FYNNEI. The CDR3 loop spans 12 amino acids.

This clone was found once. The V gene is TRBV11-2, the J gene TRBJ1-1, with D uncertain. This CDR3 is built from 15 residues. Trimming removed 1 base from V and 0 bases from J, with 9 bases in between. Germline-derived CDR1 and CDR2 are SGHAT and FQNNGV. The CDR3 reads CASSLVAGMNTEAFF. As DNA, the CDR3 is TGTGCCAGCAGCTTAGTCGCGGGAATGAACACTGAAGCTTTCTTT.

Judged by abundance, this clone is medium-sized. The V and J genes are TRBV13 and TRBJ2-1; no definite D call. The CDR3 has 12 amino acids. V was pared by 3 bases and J by 5 bases, with 5 bases between. Per germline, CDR1 PRHDT and CDR2 FYEKMQ (reference sequence). The CDR3 spells CASSFYHNEQFF. The DNA for the CDR3 is TGTGCCAGCAGCTTCTACCACAATGAGCAGTTCTTC.